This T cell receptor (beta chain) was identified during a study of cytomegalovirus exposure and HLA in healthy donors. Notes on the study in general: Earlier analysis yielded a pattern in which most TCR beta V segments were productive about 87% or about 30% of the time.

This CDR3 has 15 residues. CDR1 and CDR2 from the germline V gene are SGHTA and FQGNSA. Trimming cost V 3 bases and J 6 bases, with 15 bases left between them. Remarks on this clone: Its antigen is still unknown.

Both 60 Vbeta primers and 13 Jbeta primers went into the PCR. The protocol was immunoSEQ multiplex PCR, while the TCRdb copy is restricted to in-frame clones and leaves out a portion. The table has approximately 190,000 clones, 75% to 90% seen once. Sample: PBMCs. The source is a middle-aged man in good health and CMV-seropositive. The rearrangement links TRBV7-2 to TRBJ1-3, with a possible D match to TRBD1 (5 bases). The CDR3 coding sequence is TGTGCCAGCAGCTTGGACCCGGGGGTCTCAAACACCATATATTTT. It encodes CASSLDPGVSNTIYF. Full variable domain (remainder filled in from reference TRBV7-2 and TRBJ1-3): GAGVSQSPSNKVTEKGKDVELRCDPISGHTALYWYRQSLGQGLEFLIYFQGNSAPDKSGLPSDRFSAERTGGSVSTLTIQRTQQEDSAVYLCASSLDPGVSNTIYFGEGSWLTVV.